This entry describes one T cell receptor beta chain. As yet, its antigen is unknown. Genomic DNA acted as the template from which TCR beta VDJ combination and CDR3 sequence profiling were carried out. From the reads, TCRdb called clonotypes with MiXCR, one entry per CDR3 protein. This repertoire shows 200,000 or so distinct CDR3 sequences, over 60% found once; its top ten account for under 60%. The entry originates in a study of CD8+CD57+ T cells in acquired aplastic anemia. About the study: Sorted CD4+ and CD8+ cells gave an average of approximately 3 ug of DNA.

Germline V lookup: CDR1 SGHVS, CDR2 FQNEAQ. The V gene lost 3 bases and the J gene lost 5 bases, with 11 bases spanning the gap. The CDR3 is made up of 15 amino acids. Study-wide findings and caveats: The study identified twenty-nine CD8+ CDR3 sequences shared by patients and controls.

The receptor was isolated from a human donor with severe aplastic anemia or a healthy control (not recorded which). This chain joins TRBV7-8 and TRBJ1-6; D possibly corresponds to TRBD1 (5 bases). Sequenced: sorted CD4+, CD8+, or CD8+CD57+ T cells (not recorded which) from PBMCs. The CDR3 sequence is CASSFFDSDNSPLHF. CDR3 nucleotide sequence: TGTGCCAGCAGCTTTTTCGACAGCGATAATTCACCCCTCCACTTT.